Listed here are 21 T cell receptor beta chains from one sample, sequenced in a study of T cell responses to AZD1222 COVID-19 vaccine. The method was immunoSEQ multiplex PCR; TCRdb's version includes in-frame clones alone and lacks a portion of them. The table lists roughly 77,000 clones, approximately 92% of them singletons. The sequences come from peripheral blood, collected 28 days after the second AZD1222 dose. These receptors were obtained from an adult who received the AZD1222 COVID-19 vaccine.

The chain is built from TRBV3-1 (or the pseudogene TRBV3-2) and TRBJ2-2; D gene ambiguous. V was cut by 5 bases and J by 2 bases, with 18 bases left in between. The CDR3 has 17 amino acids. Per germline, CDR1 LGHDT and CDR2 YNNKEL (reference sequence). Here the CDR3 reads CASSETMGLLNTGELFF. As DNA, the CDR3 is TGTGCCAGCAGCGAAACGATGGGCTTACTTAACACCGGGGAGCTGTTTTTT.

CDR3 in DNA: TGTGCCAGCAGCTTGGGGATAGAGCAGTACTTC. Translated, it gives CASSLGIEQYF. The chain carries TRBV5-5 and TRBJ2-7; no definite D call. The CDR3 is made up of 11 amino acids. Germline V lookup: CDR1 SGHKS, CDR2 YYEKEE (reference sequence). V was trimmed by 0 bases and J by 7 bases, leaving 5 bases between them.

The table lists this clone with a count of one. The chain recombines TRBV3-1 (or the pseudogene TRBV3-2) with TRBJ2-1, with D unresolved. V was clipped by 3 bases and J by 0 bases, with 3 bases between them. Looked up from germline, CDR1 is LGHDT and CDR2 is YNNKEL (reference sequence). The length of the CDR3 is 13 residues. The CDR3 here is CASSQTSYNEQFF. The DNA of the CDR3 is TGTGCCAGCAGCCAGACCTCCTACAATGAGCAGTTCTTC.

The chain carries TRBV7-2 and TRBJ1-4; D is possibly TRBD1 (6 bases). Trimming took 2 bases from V and 8 from J, leaving 12 bases between them. Germline CDR1 reads SGHTA; CDR2 reads FQGNSA. The CDR3 length is 14 residues. The CDR3 protein is CASSLIPGVEKLFF. CDR3 bases: TGTGCCAGCAGCTTAATTCCAGGGGTGGAAAAACTGTTTTTT. Complete variable domain (other parts from reference TRBV7-2 and TRBJ1-4): GAGVSQSPSNKVTEKGKDVELRCDPISGHTALYWYRQSLGQGLEFLIYFQGNSAPDKSGLPSDRFSAERTGGSVSTLTIQRTQQEDSAVYLCASSLIPGVEKLFFGSGTQLSVL.

The J gene is TRBJ2-7, the V gene TRBV27; a possible D gene is TRBD1 (6 bases). V dropped 5 bases and J dropped 3 bases, with 17 bases sitting between them. The CDR3 consists of 15 residues. Germline V gene data show CDR1 as MNHEY and CDR2 as SMNVEV (reference sequence). The CDR3 DNA is TGTGCCAGCAGTCCCTTAGGGACATCCAGCTACGAGCAGTACTTC. This sequence encodes CASSPLGTSSYEQYF.

The chain has TRBV19 and TRBJ2-5; D tentatively reads TRBD1 or TRBD2 (5 bases each). Trimming pared 6 bases from V and 4 bases from J, leaving 12 bases between. CDR3 size: 13 residues. Germline CDR1 and CDR2: LNHDA and SQIVND (reference sequence). The chain's CDR3 is CASRRGLGETQYF. The CDR3 DNA follows: TGTGCCAGTAGGAGGGGTTTAGGAGAGACCCAGTACTTC.

The gene calls are TRBV5-6 and TRBJ1-2; D unclear. CDR1 and CDR2 (germline): SGHDT, YYEEEE. Trimming removed 4 bases at V and 8 bases at J, with 21 bases between. The length of the CDR3 is 15 residues. The CDR3 loop is CASSQPPLGVFGYTF. The CDR3, as DNA: TGTGCCAGCAGCCAGCCCCCGTTGGGAGTGTTCGGCTACACCTTC.

CDR3 residues: CASSWKLGQENEKLFF. DNA of the CDR3: TGTGCCAGCAGTTGGAAATTGGGACAGGAAAATGAAAAACTGTTTTTT. The gene calls are TRBV28 and TRBJ1-4; TRBD1 matches at 8 bases. Trimming at V came to 4 bases and at J to 5 bases, leaving 9 bases not matched to a gene. The CDR3 loop spans 16 amino acids. In germline, CDR1 is MDHEN, CDR2 SYDVKM.

The rearrangement links TRBV4-1 to TRBJ1-6, with D tentatively TRBD1 (5 bases). Trimming pared 2 bases from V and 6 bases from J, leaving 14 bases between. Germline V gene data show CDR1 as MGHRA and CDR2 as YSYEKL. The length of the CDR3 is 16 residues. The CDR3 is CASSQKTRDLNSPLHF. Here the CDR3 DNA reads TGCGCCAGCAGCCAAAAAACCCGGGACCTTAATTCACCCCTCCACTTT.

This chain connects TRBV6-5 to TRBJ1-4; 8 positions agree with TRBD1. The germline gives CDR1 MNHEY, CDR2 SVGAGI. V gave up 6 bases and J gave up 2 bases; unmatched junction bases: 5. The CDR3 is 15 residues long. CDR3 sequence (DNA): TGTGCCAGCAGGACCGCAGGGGGCACTAATGAAAAACTGTTTTTT. Translation gives CASRTAGGTNEKLFF.

This clone showed up just once. The genes are TRBV4-1 and TRBJ2-5, with a tentative D call TRBD1 (5 bases). Trimming stripped 1 base from V and 1 base from J, with 7 bases between. The CDR3 is 14 amino acids. Germline loops: CDR1 MGHRA, CDR2 YSYEKL. The CDR3 DNA sequence: TGCGCCAGCAGCCAAGTGGGGCCCCAAGAGACCCAGTACTTC. Its translation: CASSQVGPQETQYF.

V gene TRBV5-5 combines with J gene TRBJ1-1; D not resolved. Looked up from germline, CDR1 is SGHKS and CDR2 is YYEKEE (reference sequence). Between the trimmed V and J ends, which lost 3 bases and 3 bases, there was a span of 9 bases. The CDR3 is 13 residues long. The CDR3 DNA sequence: TGTGCCAGCAGCTCCGATACGTACACTGAAGCTTTCTTT. Residues: CASSSDTYTEAFF.

This clone was found a few times. This rearrangement joins TRBV19 to TRBJ2-7; 7 bases align to TRBD1. Trimming took 3 bases from V and 1 from J; bases not matched to a gene: 3. Germline V gene data show CDR1 as LNHDA and CDR2 as SQIVND (reference sequence). CDR3 length: 14 residues. For the CDR3, the DNA is TGTGCCAGTAGTATGAAGACAGGGTCCTACGAGCAGTACTTC. Amino acids: CASSMKTGSYEQYF.

This chain connects TRBV18 to TRBJ1-2; a weak D match, TRBD1 (6 bases). The CDR3 is 15 residues long. The V end lost 4 bases, the J end lost 5 bases, and 17 bases lay between the germline ends. The V gene's germline CDR1 is KGHSH and CDR2 LQKENI. CDR3 residues: CASSLRDIQGYGYTF. DNA for the CDR3: TGTGCCAGCTCACTCCGGGACATACAAGGGTATGGCTACACCTTC.

The chain carries TRBV6-6 and TRBJ2-1, with D possibly being TRBD2 (6 bases). CDR1 and CDR2 from the germline V gene are MNHNY and SVGAGI (reference sequence). Trimming cost V 3 bases and J 0 bases, with 12 bases left between them. This CDR3 region has 16 residues. The DNA of the CDR3 is TGTGCCAGCAGTTATTCAGCGGGTAGCTCCTACAATGAGCAGTTCTTC. Translated: CASSYSAGSSYNEQFF.

J is TRBJ2-7 and V is TRBV2; tentative D call: TRBD1 (6 bases). V gave up 5 bases and J gave up 3 bases, with 17 bases separating them. The CDR3 has 15 amino acids. Germline V CDR1 and CDR2: SNHLY, FYNNEI. The CDR3 coding sequence is TGTGCCAGCAGTCGGTCCGCAGGGGCCGACTACGAGCAGTACTTC. It translates to CASSRSAGADYEQYF.

The chain recombines TRBV12-5 with TRBJ1-1; D gene ambiguous. The CDR3 sequence is 12 residues long. CDR1 is LGHNT, CDR2 FRNRAP, per germline. Trimming left V 6 bases short and J 1 base short, with 6 bases between. CDR3 in DNA: TGTGCTAGTGGATGGGAGAACACTGAAGCTTTCTTT. Protein product: CASGWENTEAFF.

This chain uses TRBV14 with TRBJ2-1; D perhaps matches TRBD2 (6 bases). Trimming took 4 bases from V and 7 from J, leaving 20 bases between them. The CDR3 loop spans 16 amino acids. Germline-derived CDR1 and CDR2 are SGHDN and FVKESK. CDR3 coding DNA: TGTGCCAGCAGCCCTCAACGGTCGGGGGTCCGGAATGAGCAGTTCTTC. Translation gives CASSPQRSGVRNEQFF.

This chain links TRBV13 with TRBJ2-1; the match to TRBD1 covers 9 bases. V was pared by 4 bases and J by 8 bases, with 9 bases of the junction left unmatched. The CDR3 runs 15 residues. Germline-derived CDR1 and CDR2 are PRHDT and FYEKMQ (reference sequence). The CDR3 here is CASSSGTGIGDEQFF. Written as DNA, the CDR3 is TGTGCCAGCAGCTCCGGGACAGGGATCGGGGATGAGCAGTTCTTC.

The gene calls are TRBV2 and TRBJ1-1; the D is unclear. The ends were cut back, 3 bases at V and 3 bases at J, with 8 bases in the middle. Per the germline V gene, CDR1 is SNHLY and CDR2 is FYNNEI. CDR3 length equals 13 residues. As DNA, the CDR3 is TGTGCCAGCAGTGAGCTAGGGTACACTGAAGCTTTCTTT. It yields the protein CASSELGYTEAFF.

The chain is built from TRBV20-1 and TRBJ2-1; the D is unclear. The V gene's germline CDR1 is DFQATT and CDR2 SNEGSKA (reference sequence). V shed 3 bases and J shed 4 bases, with 7 bases lying between them. The CDR3 contains 12 residues. CDR3 loop: CSASSQYNEQFF. CDR3 coding DNA: TGCAGTGCTAGTAGTCAGTACAATGAGCAGTTCTTC.